The 3 T cell receptor beta chains in this list originate from one sample, sequenced in a study of blood T cells in healthy people across ages (dated by TCRdb to between 2015 and 2017). Libraries came from 5' RACE. The sample was run on an Illumina HiSeq 2500. A second PCR of roughly 7 to 12 cycles was run with a J-beta primer mix and a sample-barcoded 5' primer. Through fastp at Q25 and MiXCR, TCRdb rebuilt clones from the public reads, retaining in-frame beta chains. Here each entry gathers all rows of one CDR3 protein and keeps the most common genes and DNA. The sample table records 1.4 million or so distinct CDR3 sequences; roughly 43% of these occur just once. The top ten clonotypes cover more than 4% of the sample. Sequencing was carried out using blood. These receptors were collected from a young woman in good health.

The V and J genes are TRBV6-2 or TRBV6-3 and TRBJ2-5, with D possibly matching TRBD2 (5 bases). Trimming removed 4 bases from V and 11 bases from J, with 14 bases in between. Germline CDR1 MNHEY, CDR2 SVGEGT. The CDR3 consists of 12 residues. The CDR3 coding sequence is TGTGCCAGCAGTTCCTACTCTGGGGAGCAGTACTTC. It translates to CASSSYSGEQYF.

This clonotype was counted a few times. V is TRBV4-1 and J is TRBJ1-4, with 9 bases aligning to TRBD1. Germline V gene lookup returns CDR1 MGHRA and CDR2 YSYEKL. Losses at the gene ends were 0 bases for V and 10 bases for J; bases not matched to a gene: 6. CDR3 length equals 15 residues. This chain's CDR3 is CASSQDGTGFVKLFF. CDR3 bases: TGCGCCAGCAGCCAAGATGGGACAGGGTTTGTAAAACTGTTTTTT.

This clonotype was detected only a few times. This sequence joins TRBV2 and TRBJ2-1; 7 nucleotides align to TRBD1. Germline trimming cut 6 bases from V and 2 bases from J; bases unmatched to any gene: 7. This CDR3 has 15 residues. Germline-derived CDR1 and CDR2 are SNHLY and FYNNEI. CDR3 amino acids: CASSEQGSTYNEQFF. In DNA, the CDR3 is TGTGCCAGCAGCGAACAGGGGAGTACCTACAATGAGCAGTTCTTC.